These 15 T cell receptor beta chains were all obtained from the same sample, sequenced in a study of T cell repertoires in ileal Crohn's disease. The table came from immunoSEQ multiplex PCR; TCRdb's copy has only in-frame clones and leaves some out. Here the sample spans approximately 5,500 clones, around 85% being singletons. The sequenced material came from ileal tissue. These receptors all stem from an adult with Crohn's disease.

There are a few counts of this clone. The chain combines TRBV5-4 with TRBJ1-2; TRBD1 matches at 7 bases. After removal of 3 bases from V and 2 bases from J, the junction contained 10 bases not matched to a gene. CDR3 size: 16 residues. The V gene's germline CDR1 is SGHNT and CDR2 YYREEE (reference sequence). The chain's CDR3 is CASSSPGQDTNYGYTF. The DNA for the CDR3 is TGTGCCAGCAGCTCCCCTGGACAGGATACGAACTATGGCTACACCTTC.

The rearrangement uses TRBV6-6 and TRBJ2-2; tentative D call: TRBD1 (5 bases). The length of the CDR3 is 15 residues. Germline V gives CDR1 MNHNY, CDR2 SVGAGI (reference sequence). V dropped 7 bases and J dropped 1 base, with 13 bases sitting between them. The CDR3 DNA follows: TGTGCCAGCATCAAGGGCAGGGAGAACACCGGGGAGCTGTTTTTT. Amino acids: CASIKGRENTGELFF.

CDR3 loop: CASSPQLAGGPDTQYF. The CDR3 DNA reads as TGTGCCAGCAGCCCACAGCTAGCGGGGGGGCCAGATACGCAGTATTTT. The chain joins TRBV9 to TRBJ2-3, with TRBD2 matching over 12 bases. Germline V CDR1 and CDR2: SGDLS, YYNGEE. V was pared by 4 bases and J by 4 bases, with 7 bases of the junction left unmatched. The length of the CDR3 is 16 residues.

The J gene is TRBJ2-7, the V gene TRBV7-6; D might be TRBD1 (6 bases). The CDR3 totals 15 residues. The V end was cut by 0 bases, the J end by 6 bases, with 15 bases between. Looked up from germline, CDR1 is SGHVS and CDR2 is FNYEAQ. The CDR3 here is CASSLAGTYPSEQYF. CDR3 sequence (DNA): TGTGCCAGCAGCTTAGCCGGGACATATCCCTCCGAGCAGTACTTC.

The chain links TRBV19 to TRBJ1-5, with D tentatively TRBD1 (5 bases). The ends were cut back, 5 bases at V and 1 base at J, with 12 bases in the middle. The CDR3 covers 15 residues. Germline-derived CDR1 and CDR2 are LNHDA and SQIVND (reference sequence). CDR3 protein: CASSPRTPSNQPQHF. For the CDR3, the DNA is TGTGCCAGTAGTCCCAGGACACCCAGCAATCAGCCCCAGCATTTT.

The chain couples TRBV29-1 to TRBJ1-5, with D perhaps matching TRBD1 (6 bases). The germline V and J ends were trimmed by 5 bases and 6 bases, with 23 bases remaining between them. The CDR3 consists of 16 residues. Germline V lookup: CDR1 SQVTM, CDR2 ANQGSEA. CDR3 in amino acids: CSVLEGGGAGGQPQHF. The CDR3 nucleotides read TGCAGCGTTCTTGAAGGGGGAGGGGCGGGGGGTCAGCCCCAGCATTTT.

The chain links TRBV14 to TRBJ2-1; TRBD2 matches at 9 bases. With V trimmed by 3 bases and J by 7 bases, 10 bases remained unmatched. CDR1 is SGHDN, CDR2 FVKESK, per germline. The CDR3 consists of 16 residues. The CDR3 loop is CASSQVWAGGPNEQFF. CDR3 DNA: TGTGCCAGCAGCCAGGTTTGGGCGGGGGGGCCAAATGAGCAGTTCTTC.

This chain joins TRBV6-5 and TRBJ1-6, with 8 bases aligning to TRBD1. Germline CDR1 MNHEY, CDR2 SVGAGI. The length of the CDR3 is 13 residues. V lost 6 bases, J lost 10 bases, and 5 bases stayed unmatched. CDR3 sequence reads: CASSGQGQSPLHF. As DNA, the CDR3 is TGTGCCAGCAGCGGACAGGGACAGTCACCCCTCCACTTT.

The rearrangement joins TRBV28 to TRBJ1-1; D is uncertain. V was clipped by 5 bases and J by 1 base, with 8 bases between them. CDR1 and CDR2 from the germline V gene are MDHEN and SYDVKM. The CDR3 runs 13 residues. The CDR3 bases are TGTGCCAGCAGTCCCCTATGGAACACTGAAGCTTTCTTT. It translates to CASSPLWNTEAFF.

The chain carries TRBV9 and TRBJ1-2; D remains ambiguous. CDR1 is SGDLS, CDR2 YYNGEE, per germline. The CDR3 sequence is 15 residues long. V lost 4 bases, J lost 7 bases, and 20 bases lay in between. CDR3: CASSTLYRSGSGYTF. In nucleotides, the CDR3 is TGTGCCAGCAGCACACTTTATAGGTCGGGGAGTGGCTACACCTTC.

The chain couples TRBV29-1 to TRBJ2-7, with 8 positions matching TRBD2. CDR3 length: 14 residues. The germline V gene has CDR1 SQVTM and CDR2 ANQGSEA. V shed 7 bases, J shed 2 bases, and the junction held 10 bases outside the gene matches. The CDR3 DNA reads as TGCAGCGCAGACGGGGCGGGGGGTACCTACGAGCAGTACTTC. Translation: CSADGAGGTYEQYF.

The chain joins TRBV6-1 to TRBJ1-1; D may be TRBD1 (5 bases). Germline V gene data show CDR1 as MNHNS and CDR2 as SASEGT. Trimming took off 4 bases at V and 3 bases at J, with 12 bases between the two ends. This CDR3 spans 14 amino acids. CDR3 DNA sequence: TGTGCCAGCAGTGTAATAGGGGCGGACACTGAAGCTTTCTTT. Its translation: CASSVIGADTEAFF.

The chain links TRBV4-2 to TRBJ2-3; 7 nucleotides match TRBD1. Unmatched junction bases numbered 17, after V lost 4 bases and J lost 4 bases. Germline assignment: CDR1 LGHNA and CDR2 YNFKEQ. The CDR3 length is 18 residues. CDR3 sequence: CASSLLLAQGGLADTQYF. DNA of the CDR3: TGTGCCAGCAGCCTCTTACTCGCCCAAGGGGGCCTGGCAGATACGCAGTATTTT.

The rearrangement joins TRBV6-5 to TRBJ2-7; TRBD1 is a possible D gene (6 bases). Trimming shortened V by 3 bases and J by 1 base, and 10 bases separated the two germline ends. There are 14 residues in the CDR3. Germline loops: CDR1 MNHEY, CDR2 SVGAGI. The CDR3 is CASSYWGPSYEQYF. In nucleotides, the CDR3 is TGTGCCAGCAGTTATTGGGGGCCGTCCTACGAGCAGTACTTC.

The V gene is TRBV29-1, the J gene TRBJ2-1; 10 bases agree with TRBD1. CDR3 length: 14 amino acids. Germline assignment: CDR1 SQVTM and CDR2 ANQGSEA. J lost 6 bases, V lost 7 bases, and 9 bases had no gene match. For the CDR3, the DNA is TGCAGCGCATCCAGGGGGACAGGGGCCAATGAGCAGTTCTTC. Encoded protein: CSASRGTGANEQFF.